This TCR beta chain was obtained from a study of identical twins. Study results and limitations: Cord blood beta clonotypes present at high abundance carried fewer insertions; no such pattern appeared in memory repertoires. The study found excess low generation probability among twin-shared out-of-frame alpha sequences.

Unique molecular identifiers were present on cDNA, and template switching added a universal primer site. One entry per CDR3 protein results from TCRdb running MiXCR on the 5' RACE reads. The table shows approximately 630,000 distinct CDR3 sequences, with under 8.5% occurring only once. Comments on this clonotype: Its antigen is as yet unknown.

Germline V gene sequence: CDR1 MNHNS, CDR2 SASEGT. With 8 bases clipped from V and 4 bases from J, the junction kept 8 bases outside the gene matches. There are 15 residues in the CDR3. This sample also belongs to another study, concerning yellow fever vaccine responses in identical twins.

The sequence was obtained from a woman younger than 30 in good health. The sample taken for sequencing was PBMCs. The genes are TRBV6-1 and TRBJ2-2, with 9 nucleotides matching TRBD1. The CDR3 bases are TGTGCCAGCTCCATGGGACAGGGTGGCACCGGGGAGCTGTTTTTT. Translated: CASSMGQGGTGELFF.